The 32 T cell receptor beta chains presented below share a single source sample, sequenced in a study of cytomegalovirus exposure and HLA in healthy donors. Assay used: immunoSEQ multiplex PCR; TCRdb lists only in-frame clones, some missing. The sample carries fewer than 400,000 clones, roughly 85% recorded once. The source material was PBMCs. These receptors were taken from a woman between 18 and 29 years old in good health and CMV-seronegative.

V gene TRBV4-2 combines with J gene TRBJ2-1; 13 nucleotides line up with TRBD2. Germline CDR1 reads LGHNA; CDR2 reads YNFKEQ. The CDR3 has 17 amino acids. V lost 4 bases to trimming and J lost 9 bases; unmatched junction nucleotides: 12. The CDR3: CASSLRTGGTSGVEQFF. The CDR3 region has the DNA TGTGCCAGCAGCCTACGGACAGGGGGGACTAGCGGGGTTGAGCAGTTCTTC.

The chain's CDR3 is CASSPGQGSGNTIYF. The CDR3 coding sequence is TGTGCCAGCTCACCGGGACAGGGCAGTGGAAACACCATATATTTT. The chain links TRBV18 to TRBJ1-3; 9 bases are a match to TRBD1. The CDR3 extends over 15 amino acids. Germline CDR1 and CDR2: KGHSH and LQKENI. J gave up 3 bases and V 3 bases, and 3 bases lay outside the gene matches.

Remarks on this clone: Other DNA sequences in this specimen translate into the identical CDR3. The CDR3 DNA is TGTGCCAGTAGTCCTCTAGGAGGGGAGCAGTACTTC. Its protein product is CASSPLGGEQYF. This chain joins TRBV19 and TRBJ2-7; D perhaps matches TRBD2 (6 bases). Trimming pared 5 bases from V and 7 bases from J, leaving 12 bases between. The CDR3 length is 12 residues. Looked up from germline, CDR1 is LNHDA and CDR2 is SQIVND (reference sequence).

This chain joins TRBV5-7 and TRBJ2-7; 8 bases map to TRBD2. TRBV5-7 is classed as an ORF, of uncertain function. The CDR3 sequence is 16 residues long. V dropped 3 bases and J dropped 5; count of bases not matched to a gene: 13. The CDR3 here is CASSCEPPGGDNEQYF. CDR3 coding DNA: TGTGCCAGCAGCTGCGAACCCCCGGGAGGGGATAACGAGCAGTACTTC.

The V gene is TRBV11-1, the J gene TRBJ2-6, with D uncertain. Germline assignment: CDR1 SGHAT and CDR2 FQDESV (reference sequence). The V and J ends lost 5 bases and 1 base respectively, with 6 bases between them. This CDR3 has 14 amino acids. The CDR3: CASSEASGANVLTF. CDR3 nucleotides: TGTGCCAGCAGCGAAGCTTCTGGGGCCAACGTCCTGACTTTC.

This CDR3 reads CASILRAWDQPQHF. The CDR3 DNA reads as TGTGCCAGCATTCTGAGGGCATGGGATCAGCCCCAGCATTTT. The rearrangement uses TRBV28 and TRBJ1-5; D call uncertain. V gave up 7 bases and J gave up 5 bases, with 15 bases separating them. The CDR3 contains 14 residues. Germline V CDR1 and CDR2: MDHEN, SYDVKM. Combining the CDR3 with reference TRBV28 and TRBJ1-5 gives the whole variable domain DVKVTQSSRYLVKRTGEKVFLECVQDMDHENMFWYRQDPGLGLRLIYFSYDVKMKEKGDIPEGYSVSREKKERFSLILESASTNQTSMYLCASILRAWDQPQHFGDGTRLSIL.

The chain has TRBV7-2 and TRBJ2-1; the match to TRBD2 covers 12 bases. The trim removed 6 bases at V and 5 bases at J, leaving 8 bases unmatched. In germline, CDR1 is SGHTA, CDR2 FQGNSA. This CDR3 contains 16 residues. CDR3 nucleotide sequence: TGTGCCAGCAGTTTTCGGACTAGCGGGAAAAACAATGAGCAGTTCTTC. Encoded protein: CASSFRTSGKNNEQFF.

V and J are TRBV6-5 and TRBJ2-3; 7 bases agree with TRBD1. With V trimmed by 6 bases and J by 0 bases, 6 bases remained unmatched. Germline CDR1 MNHEY, CDR2 SVGAGI. The CDR3 loop spans 15 amino acids. The CDR3 region has the DNA TGTGCCAGCAGACCCGGACAGGCAAGCACAGATACGCAGTATTTT. Amino acids: CASRPGQASTDTQYF.

The chain recombines TRBV4-1 with TRBJ2-1; 11 nucleotides line up with TRBD2. V gave up 2 bases and J gave up 0 bases; unmatched junction bases: 9. The CDR3 has 19 residues. In germline, CDR1 is MGHRA, CDR2 YSYEKL. The CDR3 here is CASSQKGLAGGSSYNEQFF. The CDR3 coding sequence is TGCGCCAGCAGCCAAAAAGGTCTAGCGGGAGGATCCTCCTACAATGAGCAGTTCTTC.

The chain employs TRBV5-5 and TRBJ2-3; TRBD1 matches 7 bases. Germline V gene sequence: CDR1 SGHKS, CDR2 YYEKEE (reference sequence). The V segment lost 4 bases and the J segment 2 bases; nucleotides outside the gene matches: 10. The CDR3 is 16 amino acids. CDR3 amino acids: CASSALTGRYTDTQYF. CDR3 nucleotides: TGTGCCAGCAGCGCCCTGACAGGGCGATACACAGATACGCAGTATTTT. The entire variable domain, with the rest obtained from reference TRBV5-5 and TRBJ2-3, is as follows: DAGVTQSPTHLIKTRGQQVTLRCSPISGHKSVSWYQQVLGQGPQFIFQYYEKEERGRGNFPDRFSARQFPNYSSELNVNALLLGDSALYLCASSALTGRYTDTQYFGPGTRLTVL.

This clone has more than one count but fewer than ten. The chain uses TRBV5-1 and TRBJ2-2; possible D gene TRBD2, 6 bases. CDR3 length equals 14 residues. Germline values: CDR1 SGHRS, CDR2 YFSETQ. Deletions cut 1 base from V and 5 bases from J, with 9 bases between. CDR3 sequence reads: CASSLRAGTGELFF. The DNA of the CDR3 is TGCGCCAGCAGCTTGAGGGCGGGGACCGGGGAGCTGTTTTTT.

The gene calls are TRBV12-5 and TRBJ2-7; TRBD1 agrees at 7 bases. Germline V gives CDR1 LGHNT, CDR2 FRNRAP. The CDR3 runs to 13 residues. Trimming cost V 0 bases and J 6 bases; bases outside gene matches: 2. CDR3 residues: CASGLVPGGEQYF. DNA for the CDR3: TGTGCTAGTGGTTTGGTACCAGGGGGCGAGCAGTACTTC.

This clone was detected only once. The chain uses TRBV28 and TRBJ2-7; maybe TRBD1 (6 bases). Trimming pared 5 bases from V and 3 bases from J, leaving 8 bases between. The CDR3 spans 12 residues. CDR1 and CDR2 from the germline V gene are MDHEN and SYDVKM. CDR3 DNA sequence: TGTGCCAGCAGTAGGGACATCTACGAGCAGTACTTC. Translated: CASSRDIYEQYF.

The rearrangement joins TRBV11-2 to TRBJ2-5, with TRBD2 as a possible D gene (6 bases). This CDR3 is built from 15 residues. The germline CDR1 and CDR2 sequences are SGHAT and FQNNGV. The V and J ends lost 5 bases and 4 bases respectively, with 17 bases between them. CDR3 coding DNA: TGTGCCAGCAGCCCAACCCGGTTGGAGGGAGAGACCCAGTACTTC. Translation: CASSPTRLEGETQYF.

J is TRBJ2-7 and V is TRBV5-1; TRBD2 aligns across 13 bases. Trimming took 5 bases from V and 5 from J; bases not matched to a gene: 10. The CDR3 extends over 16 amino acids. Germline V gene sequence: CDR1 SGHRS, CDR2 YFSETQ. DNA of the CDR3: TGCGCCAGCAGGGAGGAGCCGACTAGCGGGAGGAACGAGCAGTACTTC. Translation gives CASREEPTSGRNEQYF.

This chain connects TRBV18 to TRBJ2-2; 8 positions match TRBD2. The germline CDR1 and CDR2 sequences are KGHSH and LQKENI. Trimming took 5 bases from V and 4 from J; bases not matched to a gene: 3. The CDR3 is 14 residues long. The CDR3 DNA sequence: TGTGCCAGCTCATCGAGCGGGGGCACCGGGGAGCTGTTTTTT. It yields the protein CASSSSGGTGELFF.

The V gene is TRBV18, the J gene TRBJ2-7; D not certain. The V end lost 0 bases, the J end lost 6 bases, and 9 bases lay between the germline ends. The length of the CDR3 is 13 residues. CDR1 and CDR2 (germline): KGHSH, LQKENI. In DNA, the CDR3 is TGTGCCAGCTCACCACCGTTTCTCCGCGAGCAGTACTTC. The encoded protein is CASSPPFLREQYF.

V gene TRBV29-1 combines with J gene TRBJ2-1, with 8 bases identical to TRBD2. The CDR3 totals 14 residues. J lost 5 bases, V lost 7 bases, and 10 bases had no gene match. CDR1 and CDR2 from the germline V gene are SQVTM and ANQGSEA. CDR3 residues: CSADRREANNEQFF. DNA of the CDR3: TGCAGCGCTGATAGGCGGGAGGCTAACAATGAGCAGTTCTTC.

The V and J genes are TRBV7-2 and TRBJ2-7; D unclear. The CDR3 runs 15 residues. The germline V and J ends were trimmed by 1 base and 1 base, with 11 bases remaining between them. Germline V gene data show CDR1 as SGHTA and CDR2 as FQGNSA. The CDR3 DNA sequence: TGTGCCAGCAGCTTAGGGCAGGCGAGATCCTACGAGCAGTACTTC. It encodes CASSLGQARSYEQYF.

The sample holds one count of this clone. DNA for the CDR3: TGTGCCAGCAGCCGAGGGGACAGGGGATTTAACAATGAGCAGTTCTTC. This sequence encodes CASSRGDRGFNNEQFF. J is TRBJ2-1 and V is TRBV7-9; 10 nucleotides line up with TRBD1. Germline CDR1 is SEHNR and CDR2 is FQNEAQ (reference sequence). The trim removed 5 bases at V and 5 bases at J, leaving 9 bases unmatched. The CDR3 length is 16 residues.

V and J are TRBV4-2 and TRBJ2-7; D is perhaps TRBD1 (5 bases). With 0 bases removed from V and 7 bases from J, the gap between germline ends came to 13 bases. The germline V gene has CDR1 LGHNA and CDR2 YNFKEQ. This CDR3 contains 14 residues. The CDR3 region is CASSQEGVGREQYF. The CDR3 coding sequence is TGTGCCAGCAGCCAAGAAGGGGTGGGCAGGGAGCAGTACTTC.

The V and J genes are TRBV29-1 and TRBJ2-2; 14 bases agree with TRBD2. The CDR3 totals 16 residues. After removal of 7 bases from V and 6 bases from J, the junction contained 10 bases not matched to a gene. Germline lookup yields CDR1 SQVTM and CDR2 ANQGSEA. CDR3 DNA sequence: TGCAGCGCCGGGACTAGCGGGAGATCGATCCCCGGGGAGCTGTTTTTT. As protein: CSAGTSGRSIPGELFF.

The V gene is TRBV7-3, the J gene TRBJ1-2, with D perhaps matching TRBD1 (6 bases). This CDR3 contains 13 residues. Germline values: CDR1 SGHTA, CDR2 FQGTGA. Trimming took off 4 bases at V and 6 bases at J, with 12 bases between the two ends. CDR3 amino acids: CASSSLQGNGYTF. In DNA form, the CDR3 reads TGTGCCAGCAGCTCTTTACAGGGAAATGGCTACACCTTC.

The chain combines TRBV5-8 with TRBJ1-2; 7 bases agree with TRBD1. Germline V CDR1 and CDR2: SGHTS, YDEGEE. V trimming: 0 bases; J trimming: 4 bases; junction bases outside the gene matches: 9. This CDR3 comprises 16 residues. CDR3 in amino acids: CASSLGPDRPLYGYTF. CDR3 DNA: TGTGCCAGCAGCTTGGGGCCGGACAGGCCTCTCTATGGCTACACCTTC.

J is TRBJ2-7 and V is TRBV5-1; 13 positions agree with TRBD2. The CDR3 runs to 13 residues. Per the germline V gene, CDR1 is SGHRS and CDR2 is YFSETQ. Unmatched junction bases numbered 1, after V lost 7 bases and J lost 3 bases. CDR3 nucleotide sequence: TGCGCCAGCGGGACTAGCGGGAACTACGAGCAGTACTTC. Translating gives CASGTSGNYEQYF.

This chain connects TRBV19 to TRBJ2-4; D call uncertain. The CDR3 runs to 16 residues. Trimming took off 4 bases at V and 6 bases at J, with 19 bases between the two ends. Germline CDR1 and CDR2: LNHDA and SQIVND (reference sequence). Written as DNA, the CDR3 is TGTGCCAGTAGTAGGAATCGCGTCGACACCGCAAACATTCAGTACTTC. Its protein is CASSRNRVDTANIQYF.

The rearrangement links TRBV5-3 to TRBJ1-2, with D possibly TRBD1 on 5 matching bases. TRBV5-3 is an ORF; its function is uncertain. CDR3 length: 16 amino acids. V lost 1 base and J lost 4, with 17 bases in between. CDR3 sequence (DNA): TGTGCCAGAAGCTTGCCAATCAGGGTTAAGGGCTATGGCTACACCTTC. Translating gives CARSLPIRVKGYGYTF.

This clone was recorded once. The rearrangement links TRBV5-6 to TRBJ2-7; 8 bases match TRBD1. This CDR3 spans 15 amino acids. Per the germline V gene, CDR1 is SGHDT and CDR2 is YYEEEE. V shed 0 bases, J shed 9 bases, and the junction held 11 bases outside the gene matches. CDR3 protein: CASSLAGGVAGPQYF. The DNA for the CDR3 is TGTGCCAGCAGCTTGGCAGGGGGCGTCGCTGGCCCGCAGTACTTC.

The chain links TRBV29-1 to TRBJ2-7, with 12 positions matching TRBD2. V lost 6 bases to trimming and J lost 3 bases; unmatched junction nucleotides: 9. CDR3 size: 15 residues. Germline assignment: CDR1 SQVTM and CDR2 ANQGSEA. CDR3 sequence: CSVARLAGAGYEQYF. The DNA for the CDR3 is TGCAGCGTAGCCCGACTAGCGGGAGCTGGCTACGAGCAGTACTTC.

This clone turned up a few times. This CDR3 is CASSPGTYNEQFF. CDR3 in DNA: TGCGCCAGCAGCCCCGGGACCTACAATGAGCAGTTCTTC. The chain links TRBV5-1 to TRBJ2-1, with TRBD2 as a possible D gene (5 bases). V dropped 4 bases and J dropped 2 bases, with 7 bases sitting between them. CDR3 size: 13 residues. The V gene's germline CDR1 is SGHRS and CDR2 YFSETQ.

The chain is built from TRBV5-4 and TRBJ2-1, with 10 bases aligning to TRBD2. The CDR3 spans 16 residues. V lost 0 bases and J lost 12; bases outside the gene matches: 12. CDR1 and CDR2 (germline): SGHNT, YYREEE (reference sequence). For the CDR3, the DNA is TGTGCCAGCAGCTTGGCCCTAGCGGGAGTGGGGTCGATGCAGTTCTTC. Residues: CASSLALAGVGSMQFF.

This clone occurred once. J is TRBJ2-1 and V is TRBV4-2; 9 positions match TRBD2. With 0 bases clipped from V and 9 bases from J, the junction kept 9 bases outside the gene matches. Looked up from germline, CDR1 is LGHNA and CDR2 is YNFKEQ. The length of the CDR3 is 16 residues. CDR3 loop: CASSQDPGSGSGEQFF. The CDR3 bases are TGTGCCAGCAGCCAAGATCCTGGTAGCGGGAGTGGTGAGCAGTTCTTC.